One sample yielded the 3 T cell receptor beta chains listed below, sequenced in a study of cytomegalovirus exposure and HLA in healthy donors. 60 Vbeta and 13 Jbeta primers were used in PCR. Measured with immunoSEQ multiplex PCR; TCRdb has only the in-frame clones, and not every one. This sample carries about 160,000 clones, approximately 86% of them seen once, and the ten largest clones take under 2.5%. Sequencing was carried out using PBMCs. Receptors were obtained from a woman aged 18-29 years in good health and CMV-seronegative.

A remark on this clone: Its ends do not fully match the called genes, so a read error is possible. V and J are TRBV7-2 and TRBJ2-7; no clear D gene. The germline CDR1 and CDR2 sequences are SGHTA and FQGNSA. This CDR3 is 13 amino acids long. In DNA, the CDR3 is TGTGCCAGCAGCTTAGCCACAGCATGGCCGGCCTCCTTC. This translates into CASSLATAWPASF.

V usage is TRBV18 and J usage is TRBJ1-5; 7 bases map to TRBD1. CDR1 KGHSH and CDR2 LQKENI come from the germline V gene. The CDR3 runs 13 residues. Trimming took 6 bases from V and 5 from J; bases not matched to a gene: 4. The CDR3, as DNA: TGTGCCAGCTCGCTTACAGGGGATCAGCCCCAGCATTTT. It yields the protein CASSLTGDQPQHF.

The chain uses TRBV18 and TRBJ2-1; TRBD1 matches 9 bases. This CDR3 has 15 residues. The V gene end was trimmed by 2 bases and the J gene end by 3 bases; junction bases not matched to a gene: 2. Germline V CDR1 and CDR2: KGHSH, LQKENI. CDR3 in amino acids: CASSPGTGFYNEQFF. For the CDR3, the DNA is TGTGCCAGCTCACCAGGGACAGGGTTCTACAATGAGCAGTTCTTC.